This TCR beta chain was sequenced in a study of blood T cells in healthy people across ages. It was with a sample-barcoded 5' primer and a J-beta primer mix that a second PCR of about 6 to 12 cycles was run. One entry per CDR3 protein, called by TCRdb with MiXCR from the 5' RACE reads. Among about 640,000 distinct CDR3 sequences listed, about 54% were seen once. Overall study findings and caveats: Strong correlation existed between TCR beta diversity and naive T cell percentage. Both naive CD4+ cell counts and diversity were greater in long-lived donors than in aged donors.

The CDR3 is made up of 12 amino acids. Germline assignment: CDR1 LGHDT and CDR2 YNNKEL (reference sequence). The sample holds one count of this clonotype. The antigen is undetermined. The receptor was isolated from a man in his 60s in good health. The gene calls are TRBV3-1 and TRBJ2-7; D gene uncertain. The DNA end lines up better with TRBJ2-5; the J call may be wrong. The sequenced material came from blood. CDR3 sequence: CASSQRTETQYF. DNA for the CDR3: TGTGCCAGCAGCCAACGGACGGAGACCCAGTACTTC.